This entry is about one TCR beta chain. Its antigen is still unknown. Using immunoSEQ multiplex PCR, the repertoire was profiled, and TCRdb retains in-frame clones only, with some absent. In the table there are 65,000 to 95,000 clones, approximately 83% of which are singletons. The data originate from a study of T cell responses to AZD1222 COVID-19 vaccine. Findings of the study overall: Clonal diversity was possibly underestimated; the donors were predominantly white British and more often female. None of the repertoires were sampled until the peak T cell response had passed. Seropositivity was recorded at baseline in only a handful of AZD1222 recipients.

CDR1 and CDR2 from the germline V gene are SGHRS and YFSETQ. CDR3 size: 13 residues. Trimming stripped 2 bases from V and 4 bases from J, with 10 bases between. The sequence derives from an adult who received the AZD1222 COVID-19 vaccine. This specimen was peripheral blood, taken 28 days after the second AZD1222 dose. The gene calls are TRBV5-1 and TRBJ2-7; D is unclear. This CDR3 is CASSFYGRYEQYF. The CDR3 region has the DNA TGCGCCAGCAGCTTTTACGGGCGATACGAGCAGTACTTC.